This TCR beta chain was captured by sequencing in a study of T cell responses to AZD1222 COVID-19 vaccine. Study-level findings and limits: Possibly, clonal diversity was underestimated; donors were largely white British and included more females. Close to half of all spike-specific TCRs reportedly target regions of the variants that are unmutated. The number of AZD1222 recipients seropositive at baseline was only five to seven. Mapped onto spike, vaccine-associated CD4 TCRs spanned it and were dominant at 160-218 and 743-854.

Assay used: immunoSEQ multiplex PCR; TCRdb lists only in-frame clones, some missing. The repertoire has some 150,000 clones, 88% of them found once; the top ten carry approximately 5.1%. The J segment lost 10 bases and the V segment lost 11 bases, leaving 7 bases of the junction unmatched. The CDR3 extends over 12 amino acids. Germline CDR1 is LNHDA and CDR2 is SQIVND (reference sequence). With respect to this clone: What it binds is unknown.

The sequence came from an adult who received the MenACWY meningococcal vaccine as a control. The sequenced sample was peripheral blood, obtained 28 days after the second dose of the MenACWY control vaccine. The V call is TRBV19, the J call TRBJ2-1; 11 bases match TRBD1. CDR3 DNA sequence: TGTGCCTCAATGGACAGGGGGCAAGAGCAGTTCTTC. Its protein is CASMDRGQEQFF.